These 23 T cell receptor beta chains were sequenced from one sample in a study of T cells in Graves' hyperthyroidism and ophthalmopathy. TCR beta CDR3 regions were amplified from RNA. Initially, a first-round RT-PCR of the TCR CDR3 employed the HTBI primer set. TCRdb reprocessed the multiplex PCR reads with MiXCR, giving one entry per CDR3 protein. The sample records over 500,000 distinct CDR3 sequences, about 16% being singletons. Sequenced: blood. These receptors were taken from a woman in her 30s with Graves' ophthalmopathy.

CDR3 in DNA: TGTGCCAGCAGCTTACCCGGGAGGAGCACAGATACGCAGTATTTT. As protein: CASSLPGRSTDTQYF. The chain uses TRBV7-2 and TRBJ2-3, with 7 positions matching TRBD2. CDR1 is SGHTA, CDR2 FQGNSA, per germline. V lost 2 bases and J lost 0; bases outside the gene matches: 2. The CDR3 is 15 residues long.

This clonotype has at least ten counts. The gene calls are TRBV6-1 and TRBJ1-6; a weak D match, TRBD1 (5 bases). The CDR3 totals 15 residues. CDR1 is MNHNS, CDR2 SASEGT, per germline. V was clipped by 5 bases and J by 9 bases, with 17 bases between them. CDR3 DNA sequence: TGTGCCAGCAGTTACTCATCGGGGCGCGGTTCACCCCTCCACTTT. Protein product: CASSYSSGRGSPLHF.

This clonotype was seen ten or more times. J is TRBJ2-3 and V is TRBV12-3 or TRBV12-4; 7 bases line up with TRBD2. CDR3 length equals 16 residues. With 3 bases clipped from V and 4 bases from J, the junction kept 10 bases outside the gene matches. CDR3 protein: CASSLVGGRRADTQYF. The CDR3 nucleotides are TGTGCCAGCAGTTTGGTAGGCGGGAGACGGGCAGATACGCAGTATTTT.

This clonotype was found many times. For the CDR3, the DNA is TGTGCCAGCGGGGACGATGCCTACGAGCAGTACTTC. Translated, it gives CASGDDAYEQYF. The V call is TRBV28, the J call TRBJ2-7, with D perhaps TRBD1 or TRBD2 (5 bases each). CDR3 length: 12 residues. V gave up 8 bases and J gave up 2 bases, with 10 bases separating them. Germline CDR1 reads MDHEN; CDR2 reads SYDVKM.

The chain is built from TRBV29-1 and TRBJ2-7; D unclear. Trimming took off 4 bases at V and 3 bases at J, with 13 bases between the two ends. Germline CDR1 and CDR2: SQVTM and ANQGSEA. This CDR3 has 13 residues. The CDR3 protein is CSVVEPPLYEQYF. The CDR3 DNA follows: TGCAGCGTTGTAGAACCCCCTCTCTACGAGCAGTACTTC.

This clonotype occurred a few times. V usage is TRBV12-3 or TRBV12-4 and J usage is TRBJ2-2; possible D gene TRBD1, 6 bases. V was pared by 6 bases and J by 7 bases, with 15 bases between. This CDR3 has 14 amino acids. CDR3 sequence (DNA): TGTGCCAGCAGCCGAGCCAGGGGAATCGGGGAGCTGTTTTTT. It is translated as CASSRARGIGELFF.

This clonotype occurred many times. The chain combines TRBV28 with TRBJ2-1; D is ambiguous. Trimming took off 4 bases at V and 8 bases at J, with 15 bases between the two ends. Germline V CDR1 and CDR2: MDHEN, SYDVKM. There are 14 residues in the CDR3. The CDR3 DNA follows: TGTGCCAGCAGTTCCCTCCCTAGTGTAGATGAGCAGTTCTTC. Amino acid sequence: CASSSLPSVDEQFF.

The chain recombines TRBV6-1 with TRBJ2-7, with TRBD2 as a possible D gene (7 bases). The CDR3 length is 16 residues. The V end was cut by 7 bases, the J end by 0 bases, with 19 bases between. CDR1 is MNHNS, CDR2 SASEGT, per germline. The CDR3: CASINGGRTSSYEQYF. The CDR3 DNA is TGTGCCAGCATCAACGGGGGGCGGACGAGCTCCTACGAGCAGTACTTC.

The chain carries TRBV25-1 and TRBJ2-3; D perhaps matches TRBD1 (6 bases). This CDR3 spans 15 amino acids. The V and J ends lost 2 bases and 7 bases respectively, with 16 bases between them. CDR1 is MGHDK and CDR2 is SYGVNS in the germline V gene. For the CDR3, the DNA is TGTGCCAGCAGTGAAACAGGGTTGGGATCTTATACGCAGTATTTT. Its translation: CASSETGLGSYTQYF.

The V gene is TRBV29-1, the J gene TRBJ2-1; 9 bases are a match to TRBD2. The CDR3 has 12 amino acids. CDR1 is SQVTM, CDR2 ANQGSEA, per germline. CDR3 sequence reads: CRASGMGNEQFF. CDR3 DNA sequence: TGCAGGGCTAGCGGGATGGGTAATGAGCAGTTCTTC.

The V and J genes are TRBV6-2 or TRBV6-3 and TRBJ2-1; 9 nucleotides agree with TRBD2. This CDR3 is 12 amino acids long. V trimming: 2 bases; J trimming: 12 bases; junction bases outside the gene matches: 2. Germline V lookup: CDR1 MNHEY, CDR2 SVGEGT. The CDR3 DNA reads TGTGCCAGCAGTTACGCGGGGGGGGGGCAGTTCTTC. Protein product: CASSYAGGGQFF.

This clonotype has more than one count but fewer than ten. The rearrangement joins TRBV28 to TRBJ1-5; 7 nucleotides align to TRBD1. J was trimmed by 3 bases and V by 4 bases; bases with no gene match: 12. There are 17 residues in the CDR3. The germline V gene encodes CDR1 MDHEN and CDR2 SYDVKM. The CDR3 region has the DNA TGTGCCAGCAGTTCGTGGCAGGGGGTGGGTAACAATCAGCCCCAGCATTTT. It specifies CASSSWQGVGNNQPQHF.

The V gene is TRBV24-1, the J gene TRBJ1-2; maybe TRBD1 (5 bases). Germline CDR1 is KGHDR and CDR2 is SFDVKD. V dropped 4 bases and J dropped 5 bases, with 7 bases sitting between them. CDR3 length: 12 amino acids. In DNA form, the CDR3 reads TGTGCCACCAGTGAGGGGGAATATGGCTACACCTTC. This codes for CATSEGEYGYTF.

Concerning this clonotype: A clone one base away is much larger, so this may be a read error. The chain has TRBV27 and TRBJ2-1; D remains unclear. Germline CDR1 is MNHEY and CDR2 is SMNVEV (reference sequence). This CDR3 contains 14 residues. V was clipped by 6 bases and J by 4 bases, with 13 bases between them. CDR3 residues: CASRSRSRYNEQFF. In DNA form, the CDR3 reads TGTGCCAGCAGAAGCCGAAGCAGGTACAATGAGCAGTTCTTC.

The chain couples TRBV6-5 to TRBJ2-5; unclear D gene. CDR3 size: 15 residues. Trimming left V 0 bases short and J 0 bases short, with 8 bases between. The germline V gene has CDR1 MNHEY and CDR2 SVGAGI. CDR3 region: CASSYSGPYQETQYF. CDR3 nucleotides: TGTGCCAGCAGTTACTCAGGTCCTTACCAAGAGACCCAGTACTTC.

At least ten counts were recorded for this clonotype. The V gene is TRBV11-2, the J gene TRBJ2-5; D gene unclear. This CDR3 is built from 13 residues. Germline CDR1 and CDR2: SGHAT and FQNNGV. The V end lost 4 bases, the J end lost 4 bases, and 10 bases lay between the germline ends. CDR3 sequence: CASSSSDPETQYF. DNA for the CDR3: TGTGCCAGCAGCTCGAGCGATCCAGAGACCCAGTACTTC. Using reference TRBV11-2 and TRBJ2-5 for the parts outside the CDR3, the full variable domain is EAGVAQSPRYKIIEKRQSVAFWCNPISGHATLYWYQQILGQGPKLLIQFQNNGVVDDSQLPKDRFSAERLKGVDSTLKIQPAKLEDSAVYLCASSSSDPETQYFGPGTRLLVL.

The gene calls are TRBV27 and TRBJ2-2, with no clear D. There are 15 residues in the CDR3. The germline CDR1 and CDR2 sequences are MNHEY and SMNVEV (reference sequence). V was shortened by 0 bases and J by 2 bases, with 7 bases between the two germline ends. The CDR3 region is CASSLSPLNTGELFF. DNA for the CDR3: TGTGCCAGCAGTTTATCCCCCCTCAACACCGGGGAGCTGTTTTTT.

This clonotype has a count of ten or more. The rearrangement links TRBV20-1 to TRBJ1-1; tentative D call: TRBD1 (5 bases). Germline loops: CDR1 DFQATT, CDR2 SNEGSKA (reference sequence). With 6 bases removed from V and 10 bases from J, the gap between germline ends came to 12 bases. This CDR3 has 10 residues. DNA for the CDR3: TGCAGTGCCTCCGGGACTATAGCTTTCTTT. It yields the protein CSASGTIAFF.

This clonotype occurred a few times. This chain joins TRBV5-1 and TRBJ2-1; 9 nucleotides align to TRBD2. The CDR3 runs to 14 residues. Germline values: CDR1 SGHRS, CDR2 YFSETQ. Trimming removed 3 bases from V and 12 bases from J; junction bases left unmatched: 10. Written as DNA, the CDR3 is TGCGCCAGCAGCTATGGACAGGAAGCGGGAGGGCAGTTCTTC. Amino acids: CASSYGQEAGGQFF.

The rearrangement links TRBV7-2 to TRBJ2-7, with TRBD1 matching over 7 bases. Germline lookup yields CDR1 SGHTA and CDR2 FQGNSA. This CDR3 spans 17 amino acids. Trimming removed 7 bases from V and 0 bases from J; junction bases left unmatched: 15. The CDR3 DNA reads as TGTGCCAGCACCAACCCTACAGGGGAAAGGAGCTCCTACGAGCAGTACTTC. Translating gives CASTNPTGERSSYEQYF.

This clonotype was counted many times. The V call is TRBV27, the J call TRBJ2-1, with a weak D call TRBD2 (6 bases). The CDR3 has 14 residues. V was trimmed by 10 bases and J by 5 bases, leaving 18 bases between them. CDR1 and CDR2 (germline): MNHEY, SMNVEV (reference sequence). The CDR3: CATGTSSLNNEQFF. CDR3 sequence (DNA): TGTGCCACCGGGACTTCCTCTCTTAACAATGAGCAGTTCTTC.

V gene TRBV4-1 combines with J gene TRBJ2-7; TRBD1 might be the D (6 bases). V was shortened by 1 base and J by 0 bases, with 13 bases between the two germline ends. CDR1 is MGHRA, CDR2 YSYEKL, per germline. CDR3 length: 16 residues. CDR3 residues: CASSQGYKGGSYEQYF. Written as DNA, the CDR3 is TGCGCCAGCAGCCAAGGATATAAAGGGGGCTCCTACGAGCAGTACTTC.

A remark on this clonotype: Sequence at one end of the junction differs from germline and may be a read error. V and J are TRBV7-7 and TRBJ2-1, with 7 bases that match TRBD2. This CDR3 spans 15 amino acids. Germline-derived CDR1 and CDR2 are SSHAT and FNYEAQ (reference sequence). This CDR3 is CASSRTQGGSNEQFF. The CDR3 DNA reads TGTGCTAGCAGTCGGACCCAGGGAGGGAGTAATGAGCAGTTCTTC.